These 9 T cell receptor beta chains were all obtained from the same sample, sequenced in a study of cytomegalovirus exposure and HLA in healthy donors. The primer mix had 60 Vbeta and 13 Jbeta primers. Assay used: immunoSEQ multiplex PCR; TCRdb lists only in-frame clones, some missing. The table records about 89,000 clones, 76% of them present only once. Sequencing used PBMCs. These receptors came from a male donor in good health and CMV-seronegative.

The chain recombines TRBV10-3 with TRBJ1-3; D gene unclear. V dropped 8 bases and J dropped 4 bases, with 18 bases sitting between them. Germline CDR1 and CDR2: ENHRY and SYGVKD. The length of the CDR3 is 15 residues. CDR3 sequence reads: CAIVKLADQGNTIYF. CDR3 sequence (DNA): TGTGCCATCGTTAAGTTGGCAGATCAGGGAAACACCATATATTTT.

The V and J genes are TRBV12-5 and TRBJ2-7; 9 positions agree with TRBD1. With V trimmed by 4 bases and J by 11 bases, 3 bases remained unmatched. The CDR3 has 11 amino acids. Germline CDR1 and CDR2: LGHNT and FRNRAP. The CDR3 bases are TGTGCTAGTGGTTCTTGGACAGGGGAGTACTTC. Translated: CASGSWTGEYF.

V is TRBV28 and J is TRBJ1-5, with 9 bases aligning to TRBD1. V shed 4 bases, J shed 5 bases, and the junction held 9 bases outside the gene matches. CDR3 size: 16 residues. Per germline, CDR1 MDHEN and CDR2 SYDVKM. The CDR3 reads CASSSLRDREDQPQHF. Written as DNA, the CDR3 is TGTGCCAGCAGTTCGCTCCGGGACAGGGAAGATCAGCCCCAGCATTTT.

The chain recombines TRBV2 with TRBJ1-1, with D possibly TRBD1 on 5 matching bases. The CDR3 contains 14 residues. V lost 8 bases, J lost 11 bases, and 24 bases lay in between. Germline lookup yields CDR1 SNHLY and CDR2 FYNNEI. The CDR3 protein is CASHGQGESLPAFF. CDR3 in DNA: TGTGCCAGCCACGGACAAGGAGAGAGCCTCCCCGCTTTCTTT.

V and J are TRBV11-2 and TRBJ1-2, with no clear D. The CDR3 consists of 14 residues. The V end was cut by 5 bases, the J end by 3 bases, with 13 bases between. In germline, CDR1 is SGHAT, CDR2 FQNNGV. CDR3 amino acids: CASSEIQDYYGYTF. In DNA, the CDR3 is TGTGCCAGCAGCGAAATCCAGGACTACTATGGCTACACCTTC.

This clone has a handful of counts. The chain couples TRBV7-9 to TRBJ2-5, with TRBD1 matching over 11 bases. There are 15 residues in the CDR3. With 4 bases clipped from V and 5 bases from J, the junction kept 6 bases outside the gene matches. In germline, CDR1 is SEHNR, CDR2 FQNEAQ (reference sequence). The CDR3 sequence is CASSSDRGRGETQYF. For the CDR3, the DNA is TGTGCCAGCAGCTCGGACAGGGGGCGGGGGGAGACCCAGTACTTC.

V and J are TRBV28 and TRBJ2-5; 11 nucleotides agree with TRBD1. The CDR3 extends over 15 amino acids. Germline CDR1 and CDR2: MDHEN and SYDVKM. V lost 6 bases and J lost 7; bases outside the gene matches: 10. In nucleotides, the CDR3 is TGTGCCAGCAGCGGGGACAGGGGGTGGAAGGGGACCCAGTACTTC. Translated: CASSGDRGWKGTQYF.

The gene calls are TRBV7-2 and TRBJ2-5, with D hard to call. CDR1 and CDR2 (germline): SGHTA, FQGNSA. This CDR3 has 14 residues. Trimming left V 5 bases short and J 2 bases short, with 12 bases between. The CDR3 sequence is CASSKLNFQETQYF. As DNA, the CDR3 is TGTGCCAGCAGCAAATTGAACTTTCAAGAGACCCAGTACTTC.

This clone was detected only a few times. The CDR3 here is CASSSVGQTNGYTF. The CDR3 DNA is TGTGCCAGCAGCTCTGTGGGACAGACAAATGGCTACACCTTC. The chain carries TRBV7-9 and TRBJ1-2, with 7 bases identical to TRBD1. Germline trimming cut 4 bases from V and 6 bases from J; bases unmatched to any gene: 8. Germline loops: CDR1 SEHNR, CDR2 FQNEAQ (reference sequence). The CDR3 covers 14 residues.